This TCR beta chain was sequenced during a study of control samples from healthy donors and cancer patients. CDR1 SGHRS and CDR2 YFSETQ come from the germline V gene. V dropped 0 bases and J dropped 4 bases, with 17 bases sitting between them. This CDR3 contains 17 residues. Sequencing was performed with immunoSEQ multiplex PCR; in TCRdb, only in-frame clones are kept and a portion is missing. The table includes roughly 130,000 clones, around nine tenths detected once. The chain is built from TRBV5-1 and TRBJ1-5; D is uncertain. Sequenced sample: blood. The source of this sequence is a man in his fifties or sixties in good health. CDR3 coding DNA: TGCGCCAGCAGCTTGGGTTCTTCAGGACTGAATAATCAGCCCCAGCATTTT. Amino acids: CASSLGSSGLNNQPQHF.